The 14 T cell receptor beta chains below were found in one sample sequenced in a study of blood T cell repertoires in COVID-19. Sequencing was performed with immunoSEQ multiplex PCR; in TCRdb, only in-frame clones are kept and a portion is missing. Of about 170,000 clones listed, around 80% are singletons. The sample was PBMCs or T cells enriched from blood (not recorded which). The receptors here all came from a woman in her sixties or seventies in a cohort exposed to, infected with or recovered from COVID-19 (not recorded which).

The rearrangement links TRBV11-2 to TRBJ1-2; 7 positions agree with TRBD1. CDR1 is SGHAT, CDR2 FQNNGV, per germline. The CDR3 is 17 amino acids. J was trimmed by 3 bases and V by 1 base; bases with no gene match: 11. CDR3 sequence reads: CASSLAPTRGQDYGYTF. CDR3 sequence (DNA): TGTGCCAGCAGCTTAGCCCCAACGCGAGGACAGGACTATGGCTACACCTTC. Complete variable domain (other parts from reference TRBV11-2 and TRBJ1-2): EAGVAQSPRYKIIEKRQSVAFWCNPISGHATLYWYQQILGQGPKLLIQFQNNGVVDDSQLPKDRFSAERLKGVDSTLKIQPAKLEDSAVYLCASSLAPTRGQDYGYTFGSGTRLTVV.

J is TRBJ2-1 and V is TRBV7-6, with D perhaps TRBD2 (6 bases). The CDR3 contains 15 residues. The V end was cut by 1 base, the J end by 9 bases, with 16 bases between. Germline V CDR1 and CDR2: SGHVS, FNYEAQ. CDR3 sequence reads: CASSLDAGPWTEQFF. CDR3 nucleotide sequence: TGTGCCAGCAGCTTAGATGCGGGGCCGTGGACTGAGCAGTTCTTC.

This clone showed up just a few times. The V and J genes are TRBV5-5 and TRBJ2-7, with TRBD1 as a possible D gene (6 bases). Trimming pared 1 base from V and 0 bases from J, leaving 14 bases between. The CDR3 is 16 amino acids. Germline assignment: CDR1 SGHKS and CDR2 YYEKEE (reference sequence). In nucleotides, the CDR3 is TGTGCCAGCAGCTTGCCAGGGGCTTTTAGCTCCTACGAGCAGTACTTC. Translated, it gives CASSLPGAFSSYEQYF.

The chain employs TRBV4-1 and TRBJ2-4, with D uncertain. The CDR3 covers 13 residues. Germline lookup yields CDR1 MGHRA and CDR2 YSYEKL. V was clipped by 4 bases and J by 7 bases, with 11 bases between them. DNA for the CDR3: TGCGCCAGCAGCCCAGAGGAGAGGAACATTCAGTACTTC. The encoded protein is CASSPEERNIQYF.

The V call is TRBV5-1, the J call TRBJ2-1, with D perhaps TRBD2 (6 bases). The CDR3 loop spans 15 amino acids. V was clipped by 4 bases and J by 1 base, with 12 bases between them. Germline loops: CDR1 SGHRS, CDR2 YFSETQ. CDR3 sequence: CASSHGTPSYNEQFF. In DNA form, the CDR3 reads TGCGCCAGCAGCCACGGGACTCCTTCCTACAATGAGCAGTTCTTC. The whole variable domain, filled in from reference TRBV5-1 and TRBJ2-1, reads KAGVTQTPRYLIKTRGQQVTLSCSPISGHRSVSWYQQTPGQGLQFLFEYFSETQRNKGNFPGRFSGRQFSNSRSEMNVSTLELGDSALYLCASSHGTPSYNEQFFGPGTRLTVL.

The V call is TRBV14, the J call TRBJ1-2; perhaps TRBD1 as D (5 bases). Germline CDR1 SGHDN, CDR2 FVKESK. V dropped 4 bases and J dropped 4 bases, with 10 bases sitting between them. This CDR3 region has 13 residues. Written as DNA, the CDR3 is TGTGCCAGCAGCCCATCCGGGGGCTATGGCTACACCTTC. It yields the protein CASSPSGGYGYTF.

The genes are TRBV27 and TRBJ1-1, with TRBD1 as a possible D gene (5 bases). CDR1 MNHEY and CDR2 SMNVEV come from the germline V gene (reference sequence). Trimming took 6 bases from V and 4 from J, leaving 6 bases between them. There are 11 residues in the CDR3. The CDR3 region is CASRGGTEAFF. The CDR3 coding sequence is TGTGCCAGCAGGGGGGGCACTGAAGCTTTCTTT.

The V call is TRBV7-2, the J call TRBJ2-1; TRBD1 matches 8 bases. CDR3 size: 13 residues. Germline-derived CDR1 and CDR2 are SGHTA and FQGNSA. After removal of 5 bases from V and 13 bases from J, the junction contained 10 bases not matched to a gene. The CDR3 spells CASSPGQDRDQFF. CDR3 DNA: TGTGCCAGCAGCCCGGGACAGGACAGAGACCAGTTCTTC.

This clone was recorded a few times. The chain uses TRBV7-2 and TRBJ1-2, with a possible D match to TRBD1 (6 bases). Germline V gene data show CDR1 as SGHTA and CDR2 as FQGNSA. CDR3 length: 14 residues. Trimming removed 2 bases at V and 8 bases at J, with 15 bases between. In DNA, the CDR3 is TGTGCCAGCAGCTTATGGTCGGGACAAGGCGGCTACACCTTC. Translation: CASSLWSGQGGYTF.

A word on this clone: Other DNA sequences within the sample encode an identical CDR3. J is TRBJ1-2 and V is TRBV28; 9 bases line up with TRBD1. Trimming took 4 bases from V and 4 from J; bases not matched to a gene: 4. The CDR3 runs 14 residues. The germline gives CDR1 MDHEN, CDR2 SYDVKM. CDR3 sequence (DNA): TGTGCCAGCAGTTCAGGACAGGGGAGCTATGGCTACACCTTC. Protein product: CASSSGQGSYGYTF.

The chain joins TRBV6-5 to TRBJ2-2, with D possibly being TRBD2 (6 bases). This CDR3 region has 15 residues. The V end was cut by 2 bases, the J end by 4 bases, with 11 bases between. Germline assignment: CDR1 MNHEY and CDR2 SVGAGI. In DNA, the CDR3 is TGTGCCAGCAGTTACGGGAAGGGAGGCACCGGGGAGCTGTTTTTT. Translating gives CASSYGKGGTGELFF.

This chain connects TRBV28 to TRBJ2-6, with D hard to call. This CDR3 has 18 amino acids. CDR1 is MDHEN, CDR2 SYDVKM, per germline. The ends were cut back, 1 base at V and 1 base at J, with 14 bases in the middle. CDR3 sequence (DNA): TGTGCCAGCAGTTTATTGGGCGCCCTTGCTTCTGGGGCCAACGTCCTGACTTTC. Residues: CASSLLGALASGANVLTF. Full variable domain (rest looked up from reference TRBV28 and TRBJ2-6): DVKVTQSSRYLVKRTGEKVFLECVQDMDHENMFWYRQDPGLGLRLIYFSYDVKMKEKGDIPEGYSVSREKKERFSLILESASTNQTSMYLCASSLLGALASGANVLTFGAGSRLTVL.

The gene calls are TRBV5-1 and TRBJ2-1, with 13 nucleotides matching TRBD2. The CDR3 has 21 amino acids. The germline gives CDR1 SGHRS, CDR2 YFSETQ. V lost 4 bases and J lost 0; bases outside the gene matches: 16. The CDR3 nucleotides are TGCGCCAGCAGCACGGGTAGGACTAGCGGGAGTCTACCGAGCTCCTACAATGAGCAGTTCTTC. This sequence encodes CASSTGRTSGSLPSSYNEQFF. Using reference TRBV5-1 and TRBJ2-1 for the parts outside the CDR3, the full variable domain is KAGVTQTPRYLIKTRGQQVTLSCSPISGHRSVSWYQQTPGQGLQFLFEYFSETQRNKGNFPGRFSGRQFSNSRSEMNVSTLELGDSALYLCASSTGRTSGSLPSSYNEQFFGPGTRLTVL.

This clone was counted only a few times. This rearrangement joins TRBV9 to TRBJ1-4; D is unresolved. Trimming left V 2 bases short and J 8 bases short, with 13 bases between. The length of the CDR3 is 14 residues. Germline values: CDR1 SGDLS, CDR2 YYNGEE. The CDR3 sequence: CASSVGGYEEKLFF. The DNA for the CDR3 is TGTGCCAGCAGCGTCGGAGGGTATGAGGAAAAACTGTTTTTT.